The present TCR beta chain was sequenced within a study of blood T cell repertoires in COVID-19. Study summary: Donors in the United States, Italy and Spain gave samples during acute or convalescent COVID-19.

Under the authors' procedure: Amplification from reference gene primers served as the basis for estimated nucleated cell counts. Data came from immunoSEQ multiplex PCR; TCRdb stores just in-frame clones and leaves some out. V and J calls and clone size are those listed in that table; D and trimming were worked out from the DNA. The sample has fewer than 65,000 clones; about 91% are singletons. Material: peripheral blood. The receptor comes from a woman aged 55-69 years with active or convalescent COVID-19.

In DNA form, the CDR3 reads TGTGCCAACAGGGGCCTGGGCACAGATACGCAGTATTTT. This gives the protein CANRGLGTDTQYF. The chain couples TRBV28 to TRBJ2-3; TRBD1 aligns across 7 bases. The CDR3 runs to 13 residues. Germline assignment: CDR1 MDHEN and CDR2 SYDVKM. V lost 10 bases and J lost 1; bases outside the gene matches: 5.